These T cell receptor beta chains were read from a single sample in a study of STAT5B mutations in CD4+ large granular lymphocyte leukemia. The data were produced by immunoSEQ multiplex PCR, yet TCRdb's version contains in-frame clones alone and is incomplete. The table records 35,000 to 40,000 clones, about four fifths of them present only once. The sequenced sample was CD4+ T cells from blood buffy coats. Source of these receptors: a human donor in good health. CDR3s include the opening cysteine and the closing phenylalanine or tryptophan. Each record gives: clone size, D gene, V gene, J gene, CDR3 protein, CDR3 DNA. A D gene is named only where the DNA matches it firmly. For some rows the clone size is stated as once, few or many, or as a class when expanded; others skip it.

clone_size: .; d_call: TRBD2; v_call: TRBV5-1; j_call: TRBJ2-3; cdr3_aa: CASSDGLDRTDTQYF; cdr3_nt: TGCGCCAGCAGTGATGGACTAGACCGCACAGATACGCAGTATTTT
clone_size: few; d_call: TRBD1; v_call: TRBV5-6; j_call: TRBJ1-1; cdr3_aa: CASSTQGARRTEAFF; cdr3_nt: TGTGCCAGCAGCACCCAGGGGGCGAGGCGCACTGAAGCTTTCTTT
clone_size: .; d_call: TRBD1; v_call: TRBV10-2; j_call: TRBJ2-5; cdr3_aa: CASSGTGLQETQYF; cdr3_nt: TGCGCCAGCAGTGGGACAGGTCTACAAGAGACCCAGTACTTC
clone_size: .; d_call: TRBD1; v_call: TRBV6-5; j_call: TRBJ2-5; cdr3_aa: CASTRTGAETQYF; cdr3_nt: TGTGCCAGCACTAGGACAGGGGCAGAGACCCAGTACTTC
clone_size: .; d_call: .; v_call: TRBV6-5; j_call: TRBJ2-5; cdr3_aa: CASSRLAGGQETQYF; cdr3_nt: TGTGCCAGCAGTCGCCTAGCCGGGGGCCAAGAGACCCAGTACTTC
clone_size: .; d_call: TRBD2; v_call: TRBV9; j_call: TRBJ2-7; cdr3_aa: CASSVDLAGPYEQYF; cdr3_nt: TGTGCCAGCAGCGTAGACCTAGCGGGCCCCTACGAGCAGTACTTC
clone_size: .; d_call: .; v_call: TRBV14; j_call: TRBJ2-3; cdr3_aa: CASSTGQTADTQYF; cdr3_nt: TGTGCCAGCAGCACGGGGCAAACGGCGGATACGCAGTATTTT
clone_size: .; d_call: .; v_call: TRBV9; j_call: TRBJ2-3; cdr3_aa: CASSVGQGNTDTQYF; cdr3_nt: TGTGCCAGCAGCGTAGGGCAGGGCAACACAGATACGCAGTATTTT
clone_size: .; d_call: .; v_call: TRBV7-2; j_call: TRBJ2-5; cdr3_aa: CASSFGNVGGGETQYF; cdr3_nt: TGTGCCAGCAGCTTCGGCAATGTGGGAGGGGGAGAGACCCAGTACTTC
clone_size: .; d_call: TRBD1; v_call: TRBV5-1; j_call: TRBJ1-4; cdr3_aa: CASSPLLQGAGEKLFF; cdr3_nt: TGCGCCAGCAGCCCCCTCCTACAGGGGGCTGGGGAAAAACTGTTTTTT
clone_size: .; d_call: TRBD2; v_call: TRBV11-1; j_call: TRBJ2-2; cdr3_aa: CASSLLLAGSNTGELFF; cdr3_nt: TGTGCCAGCAGCTTATTGCTAGCGGGATCGAACACCGGGGAGCTGTTTTTT
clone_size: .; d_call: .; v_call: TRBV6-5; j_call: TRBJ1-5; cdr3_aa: CASSRGIGDQPQHF; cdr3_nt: TGTGCCAGCAGTCGCGGTATAGGCGATCAGCCCCAGCATTTT
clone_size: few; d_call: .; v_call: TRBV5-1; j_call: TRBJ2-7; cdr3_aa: CASSPGGTASYEQYF; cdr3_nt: TGCGCCAGCAGCCCGGGGGGGACAGCCTCCTACGAGCAGTACTTC
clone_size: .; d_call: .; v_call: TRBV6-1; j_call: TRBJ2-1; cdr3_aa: CASSEAFGGEQFF; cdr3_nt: TGTGCCAGCAGTGAAGCGTTCGGCGGTGAGCAGTTCTTC
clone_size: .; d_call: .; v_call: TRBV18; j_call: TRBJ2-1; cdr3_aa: CASSPPHFYNEQFF; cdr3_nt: TGTGCCAGCTCACCACCCCACTTCTACAATGAGCAGTTCTTC
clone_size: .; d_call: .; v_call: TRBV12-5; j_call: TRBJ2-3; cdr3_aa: CASDREGDTQYF; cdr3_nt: TGTGCTAGTGACAGGGAAGGGGATACGCAGTATTTT
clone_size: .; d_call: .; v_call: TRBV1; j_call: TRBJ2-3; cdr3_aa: CTRTLAGGETDTQYF; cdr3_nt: TGCACCCGCACTTTAGCGGGAGGGGAGACAGATACGCAGTATTTT
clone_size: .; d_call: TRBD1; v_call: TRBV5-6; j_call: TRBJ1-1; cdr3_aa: CASSRQGEAFF; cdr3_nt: TGTGCCAGCAGCAGACAGGGTGAAGCTTTCTTT
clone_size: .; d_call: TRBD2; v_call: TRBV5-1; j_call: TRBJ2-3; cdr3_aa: CASSSTLVGRVADTQYF; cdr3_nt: TGCGCCAGCAGCTCGACGCTTGTCGGGAGGGTCGCAGATACGCAGTATTTT
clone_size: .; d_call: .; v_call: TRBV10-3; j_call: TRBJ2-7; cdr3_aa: CAISESTDREFYF; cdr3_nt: TGTGCCATCAGTGAGTCGACGGACAGAGAATTCTACTTC
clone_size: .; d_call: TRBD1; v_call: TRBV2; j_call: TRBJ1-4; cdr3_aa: CASSADREQKLFF; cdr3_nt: TGTGCCAGCAGCGCGGACAGGGAGCAAAAACTGTTTTTT
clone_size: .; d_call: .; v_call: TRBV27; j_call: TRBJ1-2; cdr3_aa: CASSLTGASYGYTF; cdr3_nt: TGTGCCAGCAGTTTAACGGGGGCGTCATATGGCTACACCTTC
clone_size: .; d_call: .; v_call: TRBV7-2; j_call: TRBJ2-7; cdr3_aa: CASSENVRNSYEQYF; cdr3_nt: TGTGCCAGCTCGGAGAACGTGAGAAACTCCTACGAGCAGTACTTC
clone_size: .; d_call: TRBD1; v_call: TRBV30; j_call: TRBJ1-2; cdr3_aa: CAWSVQGGLYGYTF; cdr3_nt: TGTGCCTGGAGTGTACAAGGGGGCCTCTATGGCTACACCTTC
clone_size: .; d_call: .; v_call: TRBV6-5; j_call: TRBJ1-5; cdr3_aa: CASSYTSGSAQPQHF; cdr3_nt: TGTGCCAGCAGTTACACCTCAGGGAGTGCTCAGCCCCAGCATTTT
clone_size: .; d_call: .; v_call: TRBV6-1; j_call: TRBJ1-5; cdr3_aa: CASSEADLEPQHF; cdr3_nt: TGTGCCAGCAGTGAAGCTGATTTAGAGCCCCAGCATTTT
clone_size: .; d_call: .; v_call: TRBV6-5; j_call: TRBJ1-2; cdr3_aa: CATARDSSYGYTF; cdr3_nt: TGTGCCACCGCACGAGACAGTTCCTATGGCTACACCTTC
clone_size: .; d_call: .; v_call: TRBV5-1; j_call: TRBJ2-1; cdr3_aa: CASSTEGSYNEQFF; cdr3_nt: TGCGCCAGCAGCACGGAGGGAAGCTACAATGAGCAGTTCTTC
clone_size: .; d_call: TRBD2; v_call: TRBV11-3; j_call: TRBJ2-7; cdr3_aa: CASSLGGRSYEQYF; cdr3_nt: TGTGCCAGCAGCTTAGGCGGGAGGTCCTACGAGCAGTACTTC
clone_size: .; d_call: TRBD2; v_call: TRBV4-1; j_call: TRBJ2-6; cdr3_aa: CASSQVRGLAGANVLTF; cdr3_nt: TGCGCCAGCAGCCAAGTTAGGGGACTAGCTGGGGCCAACGTCCTGACTTTC
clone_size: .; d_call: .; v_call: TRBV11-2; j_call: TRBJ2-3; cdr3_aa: CASSLVSGVSTDTQYF; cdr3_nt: TGTGCCAGCAGCTTAGTCTCGGGTGTTAGCACAGATACGCAGTATTTT
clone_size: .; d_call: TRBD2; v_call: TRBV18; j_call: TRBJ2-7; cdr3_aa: CASSPPAGGPYEQYF; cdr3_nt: TGTGCCAGCTCACCCCCGGCGGGAGGCCCCTACGAGCAGTACTTC
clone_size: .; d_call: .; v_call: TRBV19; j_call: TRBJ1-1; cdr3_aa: CASSIISNPNTEAFF; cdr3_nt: TGTGCCAGTAGTATAATTTCAAACCCGAACACTGAAGCTTTCTTT
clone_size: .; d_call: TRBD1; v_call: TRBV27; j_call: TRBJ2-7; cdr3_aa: CASSILGGKSFHEQYF; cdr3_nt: TGTGCCAGCAGTATCCTAGGGGGCAAGTCCTTTCACGAGCAGTACTTC
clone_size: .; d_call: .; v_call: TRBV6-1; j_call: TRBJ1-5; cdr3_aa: CASSGLGTSNQPQHF; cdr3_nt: TGTGCCAGCAGTGGACTAGGGACTAGCAATCAGCCCCAGCATTTT
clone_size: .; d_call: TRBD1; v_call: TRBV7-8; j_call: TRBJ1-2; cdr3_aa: CASDTGTGGGGYTF; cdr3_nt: TGTGCCAGCGACACCGGGACAGGGGGTGGTGGCTACACCTTC
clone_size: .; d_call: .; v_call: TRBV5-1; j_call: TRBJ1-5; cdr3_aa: CASSFGQPAGGTQHF; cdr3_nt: TGCGCCAGCAGCTTCGGACAGCCGGCCGGGGGGACCCAGCATTTT
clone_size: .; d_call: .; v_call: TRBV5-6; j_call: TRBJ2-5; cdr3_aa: CASSLAPTAVKETQYF; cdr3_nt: TGTGCCAGCAGCTTGGCCCCCACTGCGGTTAAAGAGACCCAGTACTTC
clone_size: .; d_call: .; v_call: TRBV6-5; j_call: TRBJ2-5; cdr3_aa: CASSFMGEETQYF; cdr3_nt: TGTGCCAGCAGTTTTATGGGGGAAGAGACCCAGTACTTC
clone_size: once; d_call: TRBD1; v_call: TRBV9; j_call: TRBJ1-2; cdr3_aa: CASSPGQGNYGYTF; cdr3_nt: TGTGCCAGCAGCCCGGGACAGGGGAACTATGGCTACACCTTC
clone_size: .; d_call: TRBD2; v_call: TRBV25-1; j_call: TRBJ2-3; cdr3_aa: CASMRAGGYTDTQYF; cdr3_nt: TGTGCCAGCATGCGGGCGGGAGGATACACAGATACGCAGTATTTT